The 7 T cell receptor beta chains in this list originate from one sample, sequenced in a study of blood T cell repertoires in COVID-19. Assay used: immunoSEQ multiplex PCR; TCRdb lists only in-frame clones, some missing. The sample has 45,000 to 50,000 clones, less than 90% seen once; the top ten hold roughly 10%. The sample taken for sequencing was peripheral blood. The origin of the receptors is a human donor in a cohort sampled during active COVID-19.

In its sample, this clone was seen a few times. The chain carries TRBV6-1 and TRBJ1-5; no clear D gene. V lost 0 bases to trimming and J lost 6 bases, with 15 bases between them. The CDR3 has 16 residues. CDR1 and CDR2 (germline): MNHNS, SASEGT. The CDR3: CASSEANREVGQPQHF. DNA for the CDR3: TGTGCCAGCAGTGAAGCGAATAGGGAGGTCGGTCAGCCCCAGCATTTT.

This chain uses TRBV7-9 with TRBJ1-2; D gene uncertain. The CDR3 is 13 residues long. Germline CDR1 SEHNR, CDR2 FQNEAQ (reference sequence). Trimming took off 1 base at V and 7 bases at J, with 10 bases between the two ends. CDR3 residues: CASSLVSGVGYTF. CDR3 DNA: TGTGCCAGCAGCTTAGTCAGCGGGGTTGGCTACACCTTC.

This rearrangement joins TRBV2 to TRBJ2-3, with D hard to call. The length of the CDR3 is 13 residues. The germline CDR1 and CDR2 sequences are SNHLY and FYNNEI. Deletions cut 9 bases from V and 0 bases from J, with 10 bases between. The CDR3, as DNA: TGTGCCAGTTTTGCGGTCAGCACAGATACGCAGTATTTT. Translating it yields CASFAVSTDTQYF. Using reference TRBV2 and TRBJ2-3 for the parts outside the CDR3, the full variable domain is EPEVTQTPSHQVTQMGQEVILRCVPISNHLYFYWYRQILGQKVEFLVSFYNNEISEKSEIFDDQFSVERPDGSNFTLKIRSTKLEDSAMYFCASFAVSTDTQYFGPGTRLTVL.

V is TRBV5-1 and J is TRBJ2-3; possibly TRBD1 for D (5 bases). The CDR3 is 16 amino acids. V was cut by 4 bases and J by 2 bases, with 17 bases left in between. CDR1 and CDR2 (germline): SGHRS, YFSETQ. The CDR3 DNA is TGCGCCAGCAGCCCCCGGACAAACACCATCACAGATACGCAGTATTTT. Translation gives CASSPRTNTITDTQYF.

This clone was recorded a few times. The rearrangement uses TRBV28 and TRBJ1-6, with TRBD1 matching 9 bases. J lost 9 bases, V lost 3 bases, and 18 bases had no gene match. The CDR3 is made up of 19 amino acids. The germline V gene has CDR1 MDHEN and CDR2 SYDVKM. The CDR3 protein is CASSFDLDRGKIWLSPLHF. CDR3 coding DNA: TGTGCCAGCAGTTTTGATTTGGACAGGGGCAAAATATGGCTTTCACCCCTCCACTTT.

In this sample, this clone turned up once. V and J are TRBV4-3 and TRBJ1-2; 9 bases are a match to TRBD1. The CDR3 has 14 residues. CDR1 and CDR2 from the germline V gene are LGHNA and YSLEER. Trimming removed 0 bases from V and 8 bases from J; junction bases left unmatched: 4. The CDR3 nucleotides are TGCGCCAGCAGCCAAGAGGGACAGGGATTCGGCTACACCTTC. It is translated as CASSQEGQGFGYTF.

This chain uses TRBV6-4 with TRBJ2-1, with D possibly being TRBD1 (6 bases). The CDR3 is made up of 13 amino acids. The V gene lost 0 bases and the J gene lost 11 bases, with 11 bases spanning the gap. From germline, CDR1 is MRHNA and CDR2 SNTAGT. The CDR3 DNA sequence: TGTGCCAGCAGTGACTCAGGACAGCCAAAGCAGTTCTTC. Its protein product is CASSDSGQPKQFF.